The 17 T cell receptor beta chains below come from one sample, sequenced in a study of CD8+ T cells in alopecia areata. Sequencing relied on a cDNA template that was reverse transcribed from extracted RNA. TCRdb's copy holds only in-frame clones and misses some; the assay was immunoSEQ multiplex PCR. This table has 150,000 to 200,000 clones, 59% appearing once. The material was CD4+ T cells sorted from blood, obtained at week 0. The receptors were gathered from a human donor with alopecia areata.

In the case of this clone: Different DNA sequences within this sample yield the same CDR3. The chain employs TRBV29-1 and TRBJ2-2; D uncertain. V lost 4 bases to trimming and J lost 0 bases, with 6 bases between them. CDR3 length: 13 residues. Germline CDR1 reads SQVTM; CDR2 reads ANQGSEA. This CDR3 is CSVGQSNTGELFF. Here the CDR3 DNA reads TGCAGCGTTGGTCAGTCGAACACCGGGGAGCTGTTTTTT.

In its sample, this clone was seen a few times. J is TRBJ1-1 and V is TRBV7-9; D not certain. This CDR3 region has 11 residues. Trimming removed 5 bases from V and 6 bases from J, with 7 bases in between. Germline V gene sequence: CDR1 SEHNR, CDR2 FQNEAQ (reference sequence). The CDR3 DNA sequence: TGTGCCAGCAGCCTCAGTGCTGAAGCTTTCTTT. It encodes CASSLSAEAFF.

This clone was detected many times. The chain uses TRBV2 and TRBJ2-6, with D perhaps being TRBD1 or TRBD2 (5 bases each). Trimming shortened V by 7 bases and J by 2 bases, and 21 bases separated the two germline ends. The CDR3 length is 18 residues. Germline values: CDR1 SNHLY, CDR2 FYNNEI. CDR3 nucleotides: TGTGCCAGCACTCGGGACCCCCCTGGGATCACTGGGGCCAACGTCCTGACTTTC. Encoded protein: CASTRDPPGITGANVLTF.

This clone has just a few counts. The chain joins TRBV5-1 to TRBJ1-1; TRBD1 matches 9 bases. This CDR3 has 15 residues. The trim removed 5 bases at V and 5 bases at J, leaving 10 bases unmatched. Germline CDR1 SGHRS, CDR2 YFSETQ. The CDR3 spells CASRSTGGLGTEAFF. As DNA, the CDR3 is TGCGCCAGCAGGTCCACAGGGGGCCTAGGGACTGAAGCTTTCTTT.

The sample holds a few counts of this clone. The chain uses TRBV7-2 and TRBJ1-2; unclear D gene. V was cut by 1 base and J by 4 bases, with 4 bases left in between. In germline, CDR1 is SGHTA, CDR2 FQGNSA. The CDR3 sequence is 12 residues long. The CDR3 spells CASSLGLYGYTF. As DNA, the CDR3 is TGTGCCAGCAGCTTAGGGCTCTATGGCTACACCTTC.

The CDR3 coding sequence is TGTGCCTGGAGTGTTCGCCGTCGGCAGGGGAATGGCTACACCTTC. Translated: CAWSVRRRQGNGYTF. V usage is TRBV30 and J usage is TRBJ1-2; D is possibly TRBD1 (6 bases). Germline assignment: CDR1 GTSNPN and CDR2 SVGIG (reference sequence). The CDR3 contains 15 residues. Trimming left V 0 bases short and J 6 bases short, with 17 bases between.

The chain has TRBV5-4 and TRBJ1-2; D is unresolved. Germline values: CDR1 SGHNT, CDR2 YYREEE (reference sequence). The ends were cut back, 4 bases at V and 6 bases at J, with 10 bases in the middle. The CDR3 length is 12 residues. CDR3 sequence: CASSEYSDGYTF. The DNA for the CDR3 is TGTGCCAGCAGCGAGTATTCAGATGGCTACACCTTC.

The V gene is TRBV30, the J gene TRBJ2-5; no clear D gene. The J call could be wrong; TRBJ2-7 is a better fit for the DNA end. This CDR3 region has 11 residues. Germline assignment: CDR1 GTSNPN and CDR2 SVGIG (reference sequence). The CDR3 region has the DNA TGTGCCTGGAGCCCCTCCTACGAGCAGTACTTC. Protein: CAWSPSYEQYF.

V gene TRBV18 combines with J gene TRBJ2-5, with D tentatively TRBD1 (6 bases). The germline gives CDR1 KGHSH, CDR2 LQKENI. The CDR3 has 12 amino acids. The V end was cut by 5 bases, the J end by 4 bases, with 8 bases between. CDR3 in DNA: TGTGCCAGCTCAGACAGGTCAGAGACCCAGTACTTC. Protein product: CASSDRSETQYF.

This clone has just a few counts. The rearrangement uses TRBV15 and TRBJ1-3; D might be TRBD1 (5 bases). CDR1 and CDR2 (germline): LNHNV, YYDKDF (reference sequence). This CDR3 is built from 18 residues. The V end lost 2 bases, the J end lost 0 bases, and 17 bases lay between the germline ends. CDR3 in amino acids: CATSRTFTGANSGNTIYF. The CDR3 region has the DNA TGTGCCACCAGCAGAACGTTTACAGGAGCAAACTCTGGAAACACCATATATTTT.

This clone was counted at least ten times. This sequence joins TRBV5-6 and TRBJ1-1, with unresolved D. This CDR3 comprises 12 residues. CDR1 is SGHDT, CDR2 YYEEEE, per germline. V lost 0 bases to trimming and J lost 5 bases, with 5 bases between them. CDR3 protein: CASSLEPTEAFF. CDR3 DNA sequence: TGTGCCAGCAGCTTGGAGCCGACTGAAGCTTTCTTT.

This clone appeared a few times. V and J are TRBV15 and TRBJ2-2, with D hard to call. Between the trimmed V and J ends, which lost 0 bases and 14 bases, there was a span of 10 bases. The germline V gene encodes CDR1 LNHNV and CDR2 YYDKDF (reference sequence). CDR3 size: 12 residues. CDR3 loop: CATSRDVALLFF. CDR3 coding DNA: TGTGCCACCAGCAGAGACGTCGCCCTACTGTTTTTT.

This clone was detected a few times. The CDR3 bases are TGCAGCGTTGACGGCGGGGTAGCCTACAATGAGCAGTTCTTC. Protein: CSVDGGVAYNEQFF. The rearrangement links TRBV29-1 to TRBJ2-1, with D maybe TRBD2 (6 bases). The CDR3 runs to 14 residues. Germline V gene lookup returns CDR1 SQVTM and CDR2 ANQGSEA. The V end was cut by 3 bases, the J end by 2 bases, with 11 bases between.

This clone has just a few counts. The chain employs TRBV10-3 and TRBJ2-7, with D unclear. V was trimmed by 3 bases and J by 7 bases, leaving 10 bases between them. The CDR3 covers 12 residues. Looked up from germline, CDR1 is ENHRY and CDR2 is SYGVKD. CDR3 DNA: TGTGCCATCAGTGAAAACGGTGGGGAGCAGTACTTC. This codes for CAISENGGEQYF.

The rearrangement links TRBV18 to TRBJ2-1; D is perhaps TRBD1 (6 bases). V lost 8 bases and J lost 13, with 15 bases in between. Germline CDR1 and CDR2: KGHSH and LQKENI. The CDR3 length is 11 residues. The chain's CDR3 is CASAQGKLQFF. Written as DNA, the CDR3 is TGTGCCAGCGCACAGGGAAAATTACAGTTCTTC.

V and J are TRBV18 and TRBJ2-7, with D possibly matching TRBD2 (5 bases). V lost 1 base and J lost 7, with 11 bases in between. The CDR3 has 13 amino acids. Germline V gene sequence: CDR1 KGHSH, CDR2 LQKENI. The CDR3 spells CASSPRETGEQYF. The CDR3 DNA reads TGTGCCAGCTCACCACGGGAGACGGGGGAGCAGTACTTC.

The CDR3 here is CASSLYRATYEQYF. Here the CDR3 DNA reads TGCGCCAGCAGCTTATACAGGGCCACCTACGAGCAGTACTTC. The chain joins TRBV5-1 to TRBJ2-7; possible D gene TRBD1, 6 bases. Germline values: CDR1 SGHRS, CDR2 YFSETQ. Trimming pared 2 bases from V and 2 bases from J, leaving 11 bases between. The CDR3 is 14 amino acids.